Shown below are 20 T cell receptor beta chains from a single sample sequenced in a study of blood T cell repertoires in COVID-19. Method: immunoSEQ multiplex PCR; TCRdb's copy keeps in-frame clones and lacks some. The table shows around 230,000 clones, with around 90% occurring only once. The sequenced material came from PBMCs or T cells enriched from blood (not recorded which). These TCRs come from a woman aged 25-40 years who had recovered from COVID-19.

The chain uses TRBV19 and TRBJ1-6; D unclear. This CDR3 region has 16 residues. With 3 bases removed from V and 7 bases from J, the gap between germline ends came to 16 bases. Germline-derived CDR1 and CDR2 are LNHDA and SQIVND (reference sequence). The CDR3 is CASSMVAALSNSPLHF. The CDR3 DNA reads TGTGCCAGTAGTATGGTCGCGGCATTATCCAATTCACCCCTCCACTTT.

Written as DNA, the CDR3 is TGTGCCAGCAGCCAATCCGTTCAGGGTACCAACACTGAAGCTTTCTTT. Translation: CASSQSVQGTNTEAFF. V gene TRBV7-8 combines with J gene TRBJ1-1; a weak D match, TRBD1 (5 bases). CDR1 SGHVS and CDR2 FQNEAQ come from the germline V gene. Between the trimmed V and J ends, which lost 5 bases and 2 bases, there was a span of 18 bases. The CDR3 sequence is 16 residues long.

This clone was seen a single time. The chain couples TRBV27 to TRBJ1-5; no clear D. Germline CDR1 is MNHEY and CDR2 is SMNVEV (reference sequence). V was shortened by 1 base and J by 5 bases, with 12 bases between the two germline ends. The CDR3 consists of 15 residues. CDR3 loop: CASSLYRRIDQPQHF. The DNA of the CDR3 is TGTGCCAGCAGTTTATACCGGAGAATTGATCAGCCCCAGCATTTT.

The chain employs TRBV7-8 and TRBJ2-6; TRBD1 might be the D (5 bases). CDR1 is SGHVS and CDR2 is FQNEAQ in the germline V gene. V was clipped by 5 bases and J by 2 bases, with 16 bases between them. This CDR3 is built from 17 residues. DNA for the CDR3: TGTGCCAGCAGCCTCCGGGCTCTAGGGGCTGGGGCCAACGTCCTGACTTTC. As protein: CASSLRALGAGANVLTF.

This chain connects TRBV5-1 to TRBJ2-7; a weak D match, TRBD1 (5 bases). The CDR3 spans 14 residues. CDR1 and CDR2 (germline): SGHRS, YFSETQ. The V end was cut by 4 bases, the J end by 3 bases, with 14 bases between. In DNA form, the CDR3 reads TGCGCCAGCAGCCGGACACAAGTCAGCTACGAGCAGTACTTC. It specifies CASSRTQVSYEQYF. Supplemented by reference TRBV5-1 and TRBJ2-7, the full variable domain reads KAGVTQTPRYLIKTRGQQVTLSCSPISGHRSVSWYQQTPGQGLQFLFEYFSETQRNKGNFPGRFSGRQFSNSRSEMNVSTLELGDSALYLCASSRTQVSYEQYFGPGTRLTVT.

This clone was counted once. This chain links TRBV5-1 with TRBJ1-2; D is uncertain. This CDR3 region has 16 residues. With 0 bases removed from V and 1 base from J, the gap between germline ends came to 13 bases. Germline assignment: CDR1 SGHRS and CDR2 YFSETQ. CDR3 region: CASSLGPRIGNYGYTF. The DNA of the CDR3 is TGCGCCAGCAGCTTGGGCCCGCGGATAGGTAACTATGGCTACACCTTC.

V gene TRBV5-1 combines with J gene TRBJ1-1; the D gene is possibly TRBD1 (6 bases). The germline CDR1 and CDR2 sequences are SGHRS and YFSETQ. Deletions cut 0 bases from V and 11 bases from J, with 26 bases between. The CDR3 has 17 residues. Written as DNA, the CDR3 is TGCGCCAGCAGCTTGGGAAAAACTGGGGGCGGTGTTCCCCAGGCTTTCTTT. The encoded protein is CASSLGKTGGGVPQAFF.

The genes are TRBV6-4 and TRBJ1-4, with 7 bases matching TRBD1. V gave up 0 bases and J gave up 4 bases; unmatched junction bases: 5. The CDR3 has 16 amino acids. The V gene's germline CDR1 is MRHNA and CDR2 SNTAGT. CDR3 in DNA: TGTGCCAGCAGTGACTCCGGGACAGTCCTTAATGAAAAACTGTTTTTT. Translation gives CASSDSGTVLNEKLFF.

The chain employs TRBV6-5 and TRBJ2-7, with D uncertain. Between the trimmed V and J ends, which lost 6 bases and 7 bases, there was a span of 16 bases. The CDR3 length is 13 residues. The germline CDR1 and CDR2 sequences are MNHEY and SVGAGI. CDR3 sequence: CASSYPSPREQYF. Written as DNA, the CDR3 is TGTGCCAGCAGCTATCCCTCTCCTAGAGAGCAGTACTTC.

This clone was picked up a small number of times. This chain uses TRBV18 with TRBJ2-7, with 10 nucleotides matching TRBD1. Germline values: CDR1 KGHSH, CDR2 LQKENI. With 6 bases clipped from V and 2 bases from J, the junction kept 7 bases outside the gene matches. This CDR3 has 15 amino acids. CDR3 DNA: TGTGCCAGCTCGTACTCCGGGACAGGGGCCTACGAGCAGTACTTC. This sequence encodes CASSYSGTGAYEQYF.

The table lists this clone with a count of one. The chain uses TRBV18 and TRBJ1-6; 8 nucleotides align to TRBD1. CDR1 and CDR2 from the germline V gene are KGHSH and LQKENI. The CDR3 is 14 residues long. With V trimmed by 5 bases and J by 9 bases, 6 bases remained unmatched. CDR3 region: CASSAGQGGSPLHF. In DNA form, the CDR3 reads TGTGCCAGCTCAGCCGGACAGGGAGGTTCACCCCTCCACTTT.

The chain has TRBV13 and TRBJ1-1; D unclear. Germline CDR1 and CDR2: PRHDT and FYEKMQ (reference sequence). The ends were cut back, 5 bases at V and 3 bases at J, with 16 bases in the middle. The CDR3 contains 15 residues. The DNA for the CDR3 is TGTGCCAGCAGCGGCGAGCGGAGCCTATACACTGAAGCTTTCTTT. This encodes CASSGERSLYTEAFF.

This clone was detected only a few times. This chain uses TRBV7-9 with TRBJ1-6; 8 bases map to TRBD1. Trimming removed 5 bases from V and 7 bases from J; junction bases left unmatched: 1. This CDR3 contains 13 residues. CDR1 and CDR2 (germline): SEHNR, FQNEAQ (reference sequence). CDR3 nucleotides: TGTGCCAGCAGCCGGACAGGGAATTCACCCCTCCACTTT. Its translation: CASSRTGNSPLHF.

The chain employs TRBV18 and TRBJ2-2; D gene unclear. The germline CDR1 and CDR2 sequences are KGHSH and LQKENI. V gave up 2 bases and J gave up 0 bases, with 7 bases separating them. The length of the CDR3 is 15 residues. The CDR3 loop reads CASSPNAANTGELFF. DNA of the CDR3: TGTGCCAGCTCACCAAATGCAGCGAACACCGGGGAGCTGTTTTTT. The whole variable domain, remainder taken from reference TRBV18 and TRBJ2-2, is NAGVMQNPRHLVRRRGQEARLRCSPMKGHSHVYWYRQLPEEGLKFMVYLQKENIIDESGMPKERFSAEFPKEGPSILRIQQVVRGDSAAYFCASSPNAANTGELFFGEGSRLTVL.

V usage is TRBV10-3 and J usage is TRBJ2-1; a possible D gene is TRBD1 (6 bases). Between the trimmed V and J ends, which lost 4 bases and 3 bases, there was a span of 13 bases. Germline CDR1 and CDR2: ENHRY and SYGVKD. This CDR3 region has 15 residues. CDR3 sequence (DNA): TGTGCCATCAGTGTATCGGCAGGGGACTACAATGAGCAGTTCTTC. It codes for CAISVSAGDYNEQFF.

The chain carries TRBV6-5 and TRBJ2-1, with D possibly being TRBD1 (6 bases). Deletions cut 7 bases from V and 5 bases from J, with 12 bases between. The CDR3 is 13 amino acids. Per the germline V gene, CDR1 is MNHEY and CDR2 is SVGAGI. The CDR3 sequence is CASKGVGDNEQFF. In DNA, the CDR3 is TGTGCCAGCAAGGGGGTTGGCGACAATGAGCAGTTCTTC.

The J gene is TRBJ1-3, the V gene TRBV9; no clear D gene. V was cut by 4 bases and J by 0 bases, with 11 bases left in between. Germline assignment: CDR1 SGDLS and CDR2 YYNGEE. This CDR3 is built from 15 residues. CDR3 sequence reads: CASSPVGSSGNTIYF. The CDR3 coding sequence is TGTGCCAGCAGCCCCGTCGGTTCCTCTGGAAACACCATATATTTT.

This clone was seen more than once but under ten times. The DNA for the CDR3 is TGCGCCAGCAGCCAAGAGTCAGTCTATGGCTACACCTTC. It translates to CASSQESVYGYTF. The rearrangement joins TRBV4-1 to TRBJ1-2, with D hard to call. The CDR3 sequence is 13 residues long. Germline CDR1 reads MGHRA; CDR2 reads YSYEKL. Trimming left V 0 bases short and J 4 bases short, with 6 bases between.

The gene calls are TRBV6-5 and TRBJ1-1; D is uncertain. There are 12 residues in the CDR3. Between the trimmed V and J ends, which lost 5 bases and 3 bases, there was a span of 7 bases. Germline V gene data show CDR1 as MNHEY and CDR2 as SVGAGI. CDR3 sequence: CASSPTDTEAFF. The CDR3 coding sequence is TGTGCCAGCAGTCCAACGGACACTGAAGCTTTCTTT.

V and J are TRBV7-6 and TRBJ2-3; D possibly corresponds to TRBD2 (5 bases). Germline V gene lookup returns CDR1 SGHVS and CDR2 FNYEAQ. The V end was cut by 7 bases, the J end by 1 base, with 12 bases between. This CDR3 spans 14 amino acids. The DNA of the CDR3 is TGTGCCAGCACCCTCGTGGAGGGCACAGATACGCAGTATTTT. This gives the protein CASTLVEGTDTQYF.